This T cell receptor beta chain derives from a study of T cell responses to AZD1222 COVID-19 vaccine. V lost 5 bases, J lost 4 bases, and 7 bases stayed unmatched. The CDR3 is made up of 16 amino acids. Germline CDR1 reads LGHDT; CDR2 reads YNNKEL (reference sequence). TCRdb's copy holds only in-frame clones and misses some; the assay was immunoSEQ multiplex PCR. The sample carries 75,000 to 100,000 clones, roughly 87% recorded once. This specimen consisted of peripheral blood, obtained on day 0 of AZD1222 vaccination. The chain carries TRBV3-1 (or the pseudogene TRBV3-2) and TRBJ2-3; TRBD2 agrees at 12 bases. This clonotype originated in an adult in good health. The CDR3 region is CASSYTTSGGSDTQYF. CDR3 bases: TGTGCCAGCAGCTATACGACTAGCGGGGGCTCAGATACGCAGTATTTT.